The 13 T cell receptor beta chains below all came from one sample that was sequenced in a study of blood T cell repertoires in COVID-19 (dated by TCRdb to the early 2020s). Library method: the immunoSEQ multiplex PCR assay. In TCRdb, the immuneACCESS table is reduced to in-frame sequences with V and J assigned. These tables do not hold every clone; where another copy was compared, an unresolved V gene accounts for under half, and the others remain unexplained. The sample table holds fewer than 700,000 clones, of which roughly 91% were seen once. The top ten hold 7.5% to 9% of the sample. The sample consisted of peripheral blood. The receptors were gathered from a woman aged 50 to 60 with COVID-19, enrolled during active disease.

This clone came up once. CDR3 protein: CASVAGYEQYF. The DNA of the CDR3 is TGTGCCAGCGTGGCAGGGTACGAGCAGTACTTC. The V and J genes are TRBV2 and TRBJ2-7; D possibly corresponds to TRBD1 (5 bases). Germline CDR1 SNHLY, CDR2 FYNNEI. The CDR3 has 11 amino acids. The V gene lost 8 bases and the J gene lost 4 bases, with 9 bases spanning the gap.

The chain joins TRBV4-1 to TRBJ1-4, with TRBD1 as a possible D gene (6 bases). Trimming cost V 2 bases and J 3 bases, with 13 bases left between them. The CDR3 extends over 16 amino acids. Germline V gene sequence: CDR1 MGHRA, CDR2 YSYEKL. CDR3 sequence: CASSQLYQGSNEKLFF. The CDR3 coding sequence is TGCGCCAGCAGCCAACTATACCAGGGGTCTAATGAAAAACTGTTTTTT.

The chain's CDR3 is CASRADSSGNTIYF. CDR3 sequence (DNA): TGTGCCAGCAGAGCCGACAGTTCTGGAAACACCATATATTTT. The J gene is TRBJ1-3, the V gene TRBV6-6, with D possibly TRBD1 on 5 matching bases. Germline loops: CDR1 MNHNY, CDR2 SVGAGI (reference sequence). The CDR3 extends over 14 amino acids. V was cut by 6 bases and J by 1 base, with 10 bases left in between.

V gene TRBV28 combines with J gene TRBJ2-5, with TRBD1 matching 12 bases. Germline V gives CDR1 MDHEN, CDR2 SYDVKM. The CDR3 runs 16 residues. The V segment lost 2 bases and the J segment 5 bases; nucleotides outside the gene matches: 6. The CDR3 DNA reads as TGTGCCAGCAGTTTACCGGGACAGGGGGCCCGGGAGACCCAGTACTTC. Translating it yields CASSLPGQGARETQYF.

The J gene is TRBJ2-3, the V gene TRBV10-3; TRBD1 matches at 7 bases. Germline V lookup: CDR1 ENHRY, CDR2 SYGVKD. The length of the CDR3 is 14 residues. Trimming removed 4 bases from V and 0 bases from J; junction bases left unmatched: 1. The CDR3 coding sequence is TGTGCCATCAGTGGGGGACAGAGCACAGATACGCAGTATTTT. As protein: CAISGGQSTDTQYF.

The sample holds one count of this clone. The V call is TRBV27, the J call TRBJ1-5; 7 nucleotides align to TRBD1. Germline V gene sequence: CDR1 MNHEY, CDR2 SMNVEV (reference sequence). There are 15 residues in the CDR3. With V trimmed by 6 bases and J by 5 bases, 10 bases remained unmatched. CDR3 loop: CASRNRGVGDQPQHF. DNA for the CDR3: TGTGCCAGCAGAAACAGGGGAGTGGGGGATCAGCCCCAGCATTTT.

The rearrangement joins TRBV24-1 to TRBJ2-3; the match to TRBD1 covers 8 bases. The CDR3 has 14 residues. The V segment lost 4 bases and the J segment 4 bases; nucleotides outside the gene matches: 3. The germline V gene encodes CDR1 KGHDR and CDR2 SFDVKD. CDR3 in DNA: TGTGCCACCAGTGACGACAGGGGACCAGATACGCAGTATTTT. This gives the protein CATSDDRGPDTQYF.

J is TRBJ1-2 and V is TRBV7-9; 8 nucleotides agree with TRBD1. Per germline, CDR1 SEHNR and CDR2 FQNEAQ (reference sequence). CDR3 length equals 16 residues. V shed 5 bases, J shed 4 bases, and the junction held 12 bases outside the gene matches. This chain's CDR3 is CASSQAWQGAGYGYTF. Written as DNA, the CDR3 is TGTGCCAGCAGCCAGGCGTGGCAGGGGGCAGGCTATGGCTACACCTTC.

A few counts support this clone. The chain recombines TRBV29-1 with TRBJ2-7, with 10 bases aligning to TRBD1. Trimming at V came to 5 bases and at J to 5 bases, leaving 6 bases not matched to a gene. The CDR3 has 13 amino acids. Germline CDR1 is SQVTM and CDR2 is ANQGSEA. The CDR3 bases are TGCAGCGTTCAAGCGGACAGGGGGAACGAGCAGTACTTC. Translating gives CSVQADRGNEQYF.

The CDR3 region is CASGGASNQPQHF. For the CDR3, the DNA is TGTGCCAGCGGCGGAGCTAGCAATCAGCCCCAGCATTTT. The chain employs TRBV2 and TRBJ1-5; no definite D call. The germline V and J ends were trimmed by 8 bases and 0 bases, with 8 bases remaining between them. Germline-derived CDR1 and CDR2 are SNHLY and FYNNEI. This CDR3 spans 13 amino acids.

This chain's CDR3 is CATLLIGYTF. As DNA, the CDR3 is TGTGCCACCCTCCTTATAGGCTACACCTTC. This rearrangement joins TRBV6-5 to TRBJ1-2; the D is unclear. Germline V gene lookup returns CDR1 MNHEY and CDR2 SVGAGI. CDR3 size: 10 residues. The V gene lost 10 bases and the J gene lost 8 bases, with 11 bases spanning the gap.

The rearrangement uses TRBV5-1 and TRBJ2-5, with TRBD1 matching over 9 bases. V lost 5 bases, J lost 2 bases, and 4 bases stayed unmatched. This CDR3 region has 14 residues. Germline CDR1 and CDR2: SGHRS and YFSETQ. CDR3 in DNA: TGCGCCAGCAGTCCCGGGACAGGGCAAGAGACCCAGTACTTC. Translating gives CASSPGTGQETQYF.

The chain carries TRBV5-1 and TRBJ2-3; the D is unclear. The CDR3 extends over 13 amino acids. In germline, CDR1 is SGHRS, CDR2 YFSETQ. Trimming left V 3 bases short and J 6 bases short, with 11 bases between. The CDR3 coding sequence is TGCGCCAGCAGCTGGGCTTCACCGGATACGCAGTATTTT. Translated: CASSWASPDTQYF. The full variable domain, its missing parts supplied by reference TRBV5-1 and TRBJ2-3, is KAGVTQTPRYLIKTRGQQVTLSCSPISGHRSVSWYQQTPGQGLQFLFEYFSETQRNKGNFPGRFSGRQFSNSRSEMNVSTLELGDSALYLCASSWASPDTQYFGPGTRLTVL.